A selection of T cell receptor beta chains follows, all from one sample in a study of cytomegalovirus exposure and HLA in healthy donors. Assay: immunoSEQ multiplex PCR; the TCRdb copy retains only in-frame clones and omits some. The sample yields under 150,000 clones, more than 75% seen once. Sequenced input: PBMCs. These TCRs come from a man between 18 and 29 years old in good health and CMV-seropositive. Both conserved end residues are part of each CDR3. The D gene is left open where the match is weak. Expanded clones get a size class; other rows say once, few or many, or leave the size out.

>TRBV5-1|TRBD2|few|TRBJ2-1
CASSLASSGYNEQFF
TGCGCCAGCAGCTTGGCGTCTAGCGGATACAATGAGCAGTTCTTC
>TRBV5-4|TRBD2|once|TRBJ2-7
CASSPGVRTSDYEQYF
TGTGCCAGCAGCCCTGGGGTAAGGACTAGCGACTACGAGCAGTACTTC
>TRBV5-6|TRBD2|NA|TRBJ2-3
CASRGLAGDTQYF
TGTGCCAGCAGGGGCCTAGCGGGAGATACGCAGTATTTT
>TRBV28|NA|NA|TRBJ2-5
CASSWRGNQETQYF
TGTGCCAGCAGTTGGAGGGGCAACCAAGAGACCCAGTACTTC
>TRBV5-5|TRBD2|once|TRBJ2-3
CASSLSGRALWTDTQYF
TGTGCCAGCAGCCTTAGCGGGAGGGCTTTGTGGACAGATACGCAGTATTTT
>TRBV19|NA|NA|TRBJ2-7
CASSIRSGDDEQYF
TGTGCCAGTAGTATCCGCTCGGGGGACGACGAGCAGTACTTC
>TRBV19|NA|few|TRBJ2-7
CASSMKGAGSKQYF
TGTGCCAGTAGTATGAAAGGGGCAGGGTCAAAGCAGTACTTC
>TRBV7-3|NA|NA|TRBJ2-3
CASSPSQVDTQYF
TGTGCCAGCAGCCCGTCCCAGGTTGATACGCAGTATTTT
>TRBV11-3|NA|few|TRBJ1-1
CASSPGVNTEAFF
TGTGCCAGCAGTCCAGGGGTGAACACTGAAGCTTTCTTT
>TRBV6-5|NA|NA|TRBJ1-1
CASSYSPRGNTEAFF
TGTGCCAGCAGTTACTCTCCCCGGGGGAACACTGAAGCTTTCTTT
>TRBV5-6|NA|NA|TRBJ1-2
CASSLPTGPNYGYTF
TGTGCCAGCAGCTTGCCGACAGGTCCAAACTATGGCTACACCTTC
>TRBV5-1|TRBD2|NA|TRBJ2-5
CASSLGSSGRGETQYF
TGCGCCAGCAGCTTGGGGTCTAGCGGGAGAGGCGAGACCCAGTACTTC
>TRBV7-8|TRBD2|NA|TRBJ2-5
CASSLIGAGGGETQYF
TGTGCCAGCAGCTTAATCGGAGCGGGAGGCGGGGAGACCCAGTACTTC
>TRBV10-2|TRBD1|once|TRBJ2-5
CASGQGGTQYF
TGCGCCAGTGGACAGGGGGGGACCCAGTACTTC
>TRBV6-1|TRBD2|NA|TRBJ2-1
CASKQREVLYNEQFF
TGTGCCAGCAAGCAACGGGAGGTCCTTTACAATGAGCAGTTCTTC
>TRBV5-6|NA|NA|TRBJ2-7
CASSPLTGGLGEQYF
TGTGCCAGCAGCCCCCTCACAGGCGGCCTCGGCGAGCAGTACTTC
>TRBV13|TRBD2|NA|TRBJ2-2
CASSEGPSGDLVGELFF
TGTGCCAGCAGCGAGGGGCCTAGCGGGGATCTGGTCGGGGAGCTGTTTTTT
>TRBV27|NA|once|TRBJ2-3
CASSSYTDTQYF
TGTGCCAGCAGTTCCTACACAGATACGCAGTATTTT
>TRBV28|NA|NA|TRBJ1-3
CASSFATRGNTIYF
TGTGCCAGCAGTTTCGCCACTCGAGGAAACACCATATATTTT
>TRBV29-1|TRBD2|NA|TRBJ2-3
CSAGTSGLSTDTQYF
TGCAGCGCCGGGACTAGCGGACTCAGCACAGATACGCAGTATTTT
>TRBV6-6|TRBD1|once|TRBJ1-2
CASSLGQNYGYTF
TGTGCCAGCAGTCTGGGACAGAACTATGGCTACACCTTC
>TRBV6-5|TRBD1|NA|TRBJ1-1
CASSRTTGATEAFF
TGTGCCAGCAGTAGAACTACAGGGGCCACTGAAGCTTTCTTT
>TRBV7-8|TRBD1|few|TRBJ1-5
CASSLWGRQGDSNQPQHF
TGTGCCAGCAGCTTATGGGGCAGACAGGGGGATAGCAATCAGCCCCAGCATTTT
>TRBV2|NA|NA|TRBJ1-3
CASSDGQGYGNTIYF
TGTGCCAGCAGTGACGGGCAGGGGTATGGAAACACCATATATTTT
>TRBV9|TRBD2|NA|TRBJ2-1
CASSVEAGGRDEQFF
TGTGCCAGCAGCGTAGAAGCGGGGGGGAGAGATGAGCAGTTCTTC
>TRBV15|TRBD1|NA|TRBJ2-1
CATRRQGANNEQFF
TGTGCCACCAGAAGACAGGGGGCTAACAATGAGCAGTTCTTC
>TRBV5-1|NA|NA|TRBJ2-7
CASSLGGFREQYF
TGCGCCAGCAGCTTGGGAGGGTTTCGCGAGCAGTACTTC
>TRBV7-9|TRBD2|NA|TRBJ2-2
CASQAGESNTGELFF
TGTGCCAGCCAGGCGGGAGAGAGCAACACCGGGGAGCTGTTTTTT
>TRBV10-1|NA|NA|TRBJ1-1
CASSEKGQGTTEAFF
TGCGCCAGCAGTGAAAAGGGGCAGGGTACCACTGAAGCTTTCTTT
>TRBV18|NA|NA|TRBJ1-1
CASSQGGEEAFF
TGTGCCAGCTCGCAGGGCGGGGAAGAAGCTTTCTTT
>TRBV4-2|TRBD2|NA|TRBJ2-1
CASSQAWASGRSEQFF
TGTGCCAGCAGCCAAGCATGGGCTAGCGGGAGATCTGAGCAGTTCTTC
>TRBV19|TRBD2|NA|TRBJ2-5
CASSMYGGEPQYF
TGTGCCAGTAGTATGTATGGGGGGGAGCCCCAGTACTTC
>TRBV11-2|NA|NA|TRBJ1-5
CASSLGSGSQPQHF
TGTGCCAGCAGCTTAGGTTCAGGCTCTCAGCCCCAGCATTTT
>TRBV5-6|TRBD1|NA|TRBJ2-7
CASSPQGTGALFSYEQYF
TGTGCCAGCAGCCCCCAAGGGACAGGGGCCCTCTTCTCCTACGAGCAGTACTTC
>TRBV19|NA|NA|TRBJ2-2
CASSIGWGRGTGELFF
TGTGCCAGTAGTATAGGCTGGGGGCGCGGCACCGGGGAGCTGTTTTTT
>TRBV18|NA|NA|TRBJ1-6
CASSPRKGDNSPLHF
TGTGCCAGCTCACCACGGAAGGGGGATAATTCACCCCTCCACTTT